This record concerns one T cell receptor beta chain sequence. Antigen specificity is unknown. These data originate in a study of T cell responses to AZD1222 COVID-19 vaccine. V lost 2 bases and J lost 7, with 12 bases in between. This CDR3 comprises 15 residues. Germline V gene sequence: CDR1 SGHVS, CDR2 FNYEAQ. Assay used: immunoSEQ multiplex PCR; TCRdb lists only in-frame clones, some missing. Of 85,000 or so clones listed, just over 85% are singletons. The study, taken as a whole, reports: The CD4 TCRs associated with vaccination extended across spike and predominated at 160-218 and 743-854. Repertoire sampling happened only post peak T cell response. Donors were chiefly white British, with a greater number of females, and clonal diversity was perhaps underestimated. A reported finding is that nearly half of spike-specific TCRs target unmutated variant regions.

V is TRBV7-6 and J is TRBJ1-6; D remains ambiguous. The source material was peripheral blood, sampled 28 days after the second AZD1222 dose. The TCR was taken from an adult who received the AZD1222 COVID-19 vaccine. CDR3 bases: TGTGCCAGCAGCTTATCCGCGACTCCCAATTCACCCCTCCACTTT. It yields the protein CASSLSATPNSPLHF.